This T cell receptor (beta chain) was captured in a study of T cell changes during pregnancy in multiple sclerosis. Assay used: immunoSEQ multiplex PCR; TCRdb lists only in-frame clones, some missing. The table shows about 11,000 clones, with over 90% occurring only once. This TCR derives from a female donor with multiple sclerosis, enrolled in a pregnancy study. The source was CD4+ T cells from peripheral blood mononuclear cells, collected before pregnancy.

The CDR3 sequence is CASSLVMGQGGQPQHF. The CDR3 DNA reads as TGTGCCAGCAGCTTAGTCATGGGGCAGGGAGGACAGCCCCAGCATTTT. This chain links TRBV11-2 with TRBJ1-5; maybe TRBD1 (5 bases). Germline lookup yields CDR1 SGHAT and CDR2 FQNNGV. The CDR3 totals 16 residues. Trimming took 1 base from V and 7 from J, leaving 17 bases between them.